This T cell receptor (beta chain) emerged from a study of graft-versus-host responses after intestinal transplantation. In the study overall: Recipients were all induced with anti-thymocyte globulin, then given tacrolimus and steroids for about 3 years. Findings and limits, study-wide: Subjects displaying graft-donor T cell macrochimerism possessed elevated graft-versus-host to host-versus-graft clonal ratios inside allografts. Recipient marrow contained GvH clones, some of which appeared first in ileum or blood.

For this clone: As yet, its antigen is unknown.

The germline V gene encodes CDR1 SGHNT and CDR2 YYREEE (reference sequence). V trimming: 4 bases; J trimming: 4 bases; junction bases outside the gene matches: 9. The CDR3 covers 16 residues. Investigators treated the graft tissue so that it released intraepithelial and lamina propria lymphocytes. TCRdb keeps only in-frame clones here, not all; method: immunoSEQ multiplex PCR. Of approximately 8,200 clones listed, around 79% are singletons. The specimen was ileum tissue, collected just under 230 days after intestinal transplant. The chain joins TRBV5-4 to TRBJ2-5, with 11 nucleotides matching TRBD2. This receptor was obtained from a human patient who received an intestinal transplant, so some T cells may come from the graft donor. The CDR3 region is CASSPRLAGNRETQYF. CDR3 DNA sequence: TGTGCCAGCAGCCCAAGACTAGCGGGGAATCGAGAGACCCAGTACTTC.